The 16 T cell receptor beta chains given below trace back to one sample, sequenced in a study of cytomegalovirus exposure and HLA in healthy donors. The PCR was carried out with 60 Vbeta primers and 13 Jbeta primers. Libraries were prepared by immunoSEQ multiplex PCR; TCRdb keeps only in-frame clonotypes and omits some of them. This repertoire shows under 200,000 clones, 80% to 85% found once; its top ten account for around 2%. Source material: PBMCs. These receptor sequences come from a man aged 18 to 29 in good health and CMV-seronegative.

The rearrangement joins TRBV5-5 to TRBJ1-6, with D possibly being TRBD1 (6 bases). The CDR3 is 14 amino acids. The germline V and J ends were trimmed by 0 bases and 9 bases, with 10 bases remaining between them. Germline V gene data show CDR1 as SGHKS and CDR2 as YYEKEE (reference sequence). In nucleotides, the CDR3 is TGTGCCAGCAGCTTGGGTCAGGGGTCTTCACCCCTCCACTTT. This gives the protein CASSLGQGSSPLHF.

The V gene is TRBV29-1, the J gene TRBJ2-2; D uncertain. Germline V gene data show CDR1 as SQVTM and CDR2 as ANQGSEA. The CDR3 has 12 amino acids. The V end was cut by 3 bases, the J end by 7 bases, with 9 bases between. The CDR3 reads CSVDVDGGELFF. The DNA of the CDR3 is TGCAGCGTTGATGTAGATGGCGGGGAGCTGTTTTTT.

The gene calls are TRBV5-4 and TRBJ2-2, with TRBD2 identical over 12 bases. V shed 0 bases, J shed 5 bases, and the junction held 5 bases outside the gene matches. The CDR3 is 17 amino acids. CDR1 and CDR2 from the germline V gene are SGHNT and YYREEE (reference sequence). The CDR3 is CASSLGGLAGQTGELFF. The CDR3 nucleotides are TGTGCCAGCAGCTTGGGTGGACTAGCGGGACAGACCGGGGAGCTGTTTTTT.

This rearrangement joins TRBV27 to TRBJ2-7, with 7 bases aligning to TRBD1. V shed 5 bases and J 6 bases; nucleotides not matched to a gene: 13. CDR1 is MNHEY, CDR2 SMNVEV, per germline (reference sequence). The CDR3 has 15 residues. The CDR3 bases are TGTGCCAGCAGTCCACAGGGGTATCTAACAGGCGAGCAGTACTTC. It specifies CASSPQGYLTGEQYF.

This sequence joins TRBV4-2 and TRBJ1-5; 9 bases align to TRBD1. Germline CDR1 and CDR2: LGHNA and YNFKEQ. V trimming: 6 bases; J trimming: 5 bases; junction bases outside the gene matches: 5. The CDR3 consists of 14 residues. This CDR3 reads CASSTRQGDQPQHF. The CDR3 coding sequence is TGTGCCAGCAGTACTCGACAGGGGGATCAGCCCCAGCATTTT.

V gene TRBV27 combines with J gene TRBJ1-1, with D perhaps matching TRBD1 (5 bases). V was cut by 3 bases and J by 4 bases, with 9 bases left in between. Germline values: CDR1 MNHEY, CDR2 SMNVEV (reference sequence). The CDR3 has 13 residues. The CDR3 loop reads CASSFRGGTEAFF. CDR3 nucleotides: TGTGCCAGCAGTTTCCGGGGGGGCACTGAAGCTTTCTTT.

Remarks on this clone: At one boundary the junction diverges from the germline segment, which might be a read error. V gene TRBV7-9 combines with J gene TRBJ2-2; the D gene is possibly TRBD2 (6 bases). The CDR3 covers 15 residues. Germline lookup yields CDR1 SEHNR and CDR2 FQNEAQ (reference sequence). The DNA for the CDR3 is TGTTCCAGCAGCCCGAGGAGGGATAACACCGGGGAGCTGTTTTTT. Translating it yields CSSSPRRDNTGELFF.

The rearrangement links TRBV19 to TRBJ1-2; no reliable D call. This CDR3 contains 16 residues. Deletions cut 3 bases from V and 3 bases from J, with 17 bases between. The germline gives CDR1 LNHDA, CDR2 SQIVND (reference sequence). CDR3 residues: CASSMKMRDFDYGYTF. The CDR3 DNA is TGTGCCAGTAGTATGAAGATGAGGGATTTTGACTATGGCTACACCTTC.

CDR3 residues: CASSLRGGINTGELFF. The CDR3 bases are TGCGCCAGCAGCTTGAGGGGCGGGATAAACACCGGGGAGCTGTTTTTT. V and J are TRBV5-1 and TRBJ2-2, with a tentative D call TRBD2 (6 bases). Trimming left V 1 base short and J 2 bases short, with 12 bases between. The germline CDR1 and CDR2 sequences are SGHRS and YFSETQ. CDR3 size: 16 residues.

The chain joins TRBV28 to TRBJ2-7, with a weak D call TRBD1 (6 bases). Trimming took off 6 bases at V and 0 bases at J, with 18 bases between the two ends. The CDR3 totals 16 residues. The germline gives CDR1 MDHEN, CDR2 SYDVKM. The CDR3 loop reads CASSHRDRASSYEQYF. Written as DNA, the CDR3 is TGTGCCAGCAGCCACAGGGACCGAGCGAGCTCCTACGAGCAGTACTTC.

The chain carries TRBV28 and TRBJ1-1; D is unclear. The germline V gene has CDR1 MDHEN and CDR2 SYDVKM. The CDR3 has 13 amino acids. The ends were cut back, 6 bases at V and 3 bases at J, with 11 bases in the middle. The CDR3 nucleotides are TGTGCCAGCAGCCCGAACGCGGACACTGAAGCTTTCTTT. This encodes CASSPNADTEAFF.

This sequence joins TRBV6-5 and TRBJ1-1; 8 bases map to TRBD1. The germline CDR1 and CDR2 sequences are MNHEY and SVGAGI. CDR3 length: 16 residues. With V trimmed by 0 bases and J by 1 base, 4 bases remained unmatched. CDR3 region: CASSYSMGTGNTEAFF. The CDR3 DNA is TGTGCCAGCAGTTACTCGATGGGGACAGGGAACACTGAAGCTTTCTTT.

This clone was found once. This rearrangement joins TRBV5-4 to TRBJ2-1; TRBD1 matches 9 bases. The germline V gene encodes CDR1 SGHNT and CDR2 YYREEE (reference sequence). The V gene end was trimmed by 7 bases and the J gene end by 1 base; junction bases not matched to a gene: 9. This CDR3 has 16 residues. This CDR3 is CASPSTGQGSYNEQFF. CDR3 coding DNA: TGTGCCAGCCCATCAACGGGACAGGGATCCTACAATGAGCAGTTCTTC.

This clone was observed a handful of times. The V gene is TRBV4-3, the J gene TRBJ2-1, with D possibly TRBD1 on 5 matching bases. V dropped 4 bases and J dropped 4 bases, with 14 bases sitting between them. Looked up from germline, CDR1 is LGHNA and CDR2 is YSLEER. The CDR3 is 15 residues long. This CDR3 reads CASSRDWGPYNEQFF. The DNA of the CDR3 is TGCGCCAGCAGCCGAGACTGGGGCCCATACAATGAGCAGTTCTTC.

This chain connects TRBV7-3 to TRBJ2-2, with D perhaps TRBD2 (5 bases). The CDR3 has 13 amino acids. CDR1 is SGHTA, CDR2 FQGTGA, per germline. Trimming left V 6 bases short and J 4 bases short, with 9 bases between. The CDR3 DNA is TGTGCCAGCAGGCCCCGGGGCACCGGGGAGCTGTTTTTT. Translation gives CASRPRGTGELFF.

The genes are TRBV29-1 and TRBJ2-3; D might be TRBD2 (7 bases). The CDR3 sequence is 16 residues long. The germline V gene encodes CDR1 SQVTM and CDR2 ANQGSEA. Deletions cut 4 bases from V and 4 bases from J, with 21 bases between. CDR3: CSVAQMGGARADTQYF. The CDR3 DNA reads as TGCAGCGTTGCCCAGATGGGGGGGGCGCGGGCAGATACGCAGTATTTT.